This TCR beta chain was sequenced for a study of shared clonotypes between healthy human individuals. CDR3 length equals 14 residues. Germline V gene lookup returns CDR1 SEHNR and CDR2 FQNEAQ (reference sequence). Trimming pared 5 bases from V and 7 bases from J, leaving 18 bases between. The assay ran at deep level. Method: immunoSEQ multiplex PCR; TCRdb's copy keeps in-frame clones and lacks some. Seen here are fewer than 600,000 clones, around 76% observed once, and the top ten hold approximately 12%. The chain has TRBV7-9 and TRBJ2-7; D may be TRBD1 (5 bases). The sample consisted of PBMCs. This receptor was obtained from a woman aged 35 to 49 in good health. Some clones in this sample may be carry-over from other donors' samples. As DNA, the CDR3 is TGTGCCAGCAGCCCCCCCCTAGGGGTCGAGGAGCAGTACTTC. Protein product: CASSPPLGVEEQYF.